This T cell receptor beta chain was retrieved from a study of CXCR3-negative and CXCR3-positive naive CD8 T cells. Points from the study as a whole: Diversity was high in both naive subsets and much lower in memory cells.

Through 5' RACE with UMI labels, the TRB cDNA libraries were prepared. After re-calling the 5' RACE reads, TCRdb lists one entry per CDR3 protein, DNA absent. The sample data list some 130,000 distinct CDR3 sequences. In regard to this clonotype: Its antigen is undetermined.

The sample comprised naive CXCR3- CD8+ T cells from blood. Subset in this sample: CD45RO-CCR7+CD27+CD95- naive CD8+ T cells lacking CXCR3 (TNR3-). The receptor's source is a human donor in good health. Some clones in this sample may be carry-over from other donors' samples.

CDR3 in amino acids: CASSLGDLCEETQYF. V and J are TRBV13 and TRBJ2-5; TCRdb's D call, TRBD2, is unchecked because there is no DNA. The germline CDR1 and CDR2 sequences are PRHDT and FYEKMQ (reference sequence). The CDR3 is made up of 15 amino acids. Looking up the rest from reference TRBV13 and TRBJ2-5 gives the full variable domain: AAGVIQSPRHLIKEKRETATLKCYPIPRHDTVYWYQQGPGQDPQFLISFYEKMQSDKGSIPDRFSAQQFSDYHSELNMSSLELGDSALYFCASSLGDLCEETQYFGPGTRLLVL.